The 13 T cell receptor beta chains below come from one sample, sequenced in a study of OX40 agonist ivuxolimab in advanced cancers. Profiled with immunoSEQ multiplex PCR; TCRdb holds only in-frame clones, not every one. The table includes 52,000 or so clones, around 85% detected once. The sequenced sample was CD4+ or CD8+ T cells sorted from blood, obtained in a trial of the OX40 agonist ivuxolimab. The receptor source for this set is an adult with an advanced solid tumor such as melanoma, head and neck, liver or kidney cancer.

The V and J genes are TRBV4-3 and TRBJ1-2; D is perhaps TRBD1 (6 bases). V was shortened by 3 bases and J by 4 bases, with 18 bases between the two germline ends. The CDR3 runs 16 residues. Per germline, CDR1 LGHNA and CDR2 YSLEER. This CDR3 is CASSQDRSGARYGYTF. CDR3 DNA sequence: TGCGCCAGCAGCCAGGACCGGTCAGGGGCCCGCTATGGCTACACCTTC.

This sequence joins TRBV6-6 and TRBJ2-7, with 10 positions matching TRBD2. CDR1 is MNHNY and CDR2 is SVGAGI in the germline V gene (reference sequence). The CDR3 spans 16 residues. V lost 7 bases, J lost 2 bases, and 11 bases stayed unmatched. CDR3 coding DNA: TGTGCCAGCAAAGCGGGAGGGCCGAAACTCCCCTACGAGCAGTACTTC. As protein: CASKAGGPKLPYEQYF.

This clone was picked up a small number of times. The CDR3 sequence: CASSSLTGPGNQPQHF. The CDR3 DNA follows: TGTGCCAGCTCATCCCTGACAGGCCCTGGCAATCAGCCCCAGCATTTT. The genes are TRBV18 and TRBJ1-5; a possible D gene is TRBD1 (6 bases). CDR1 is KGHSH and CDR2 is LQKENI in the germline V gene. The CDR3 is 16 residues long. The V and J ends lost 5 bases and 2 bases respectively, with 16 bases between them.

The chain has TRBV7-2 and TRBJ1-1, with D maybe TRBD1 (5 bases). The CDR3 consists of 13 residues. V lost 4 bases to trimming and J lost 6 bases, with 12 bases between them. Germline loops: CDR1 SGHTA, CDR2 FQGNSA. This chain's CDR3 is CASSSLRDAEAFF. The CDR3 coding sequence is TGTGCCAGCAGCTCCCTCCGGGACGCTGAAGCTTTCTTT.

This clone appeared once. The CDR3 DNA sequence: TGTGCCAGCAGTTACTCGAATGTTGCAAACACCATATATTTT. Residues: CASSYSNVANTIYF. The chain combines TRBV6-9 with TRBJ1-3; D is ambiguous. Per germline, CDR1 MNHGY and CDR2 SVAAGI. V lost 3 bases, J lost 6 bases, and 12 bases lay in between. The CDR3 covers 14 residues.

The chain joins TRBV6-5 to TRBJ1-2, with 7 bases matching TRBD1. This CDR3 is 15 amino acids long. Trimming removed 6 bases from V and 0 bases from J; junction bases left unmatched: 7. The germline V gene has CDR1 MNHEY and CDR2 SVGAGI. CDR3 in amino acids: CASRPGTEANYGYTF. The CDR3 DNA reads as TGTGCCAGCAGGCCAGGGACAGAAGCTAACTATGGCTACACCTTC.

V and J are TRBV28 and TRBJ2-7, with D uncertain. The V gene's germline CDR1 is MDHEN and CDR2 SYDVKM. The V end was cut by 3 bases, the J end by 3 bases, with 6 bases between. This CDR3 region has 12 residues. The CDR3 nucleotides are TGTGCCAGCAGTTTGTGGGGCTACGAGCAGTACTTC. It codes for CASSLWGYEQYF.

This chain links TRBV29-1 with TRBJ1-2; 7 positions agree with TRBD1. The CDR3 has 14 residues. The V and J ends lost 1 base and 7 bases, in that order; junction bases with no gene match: 9. CDR1 and CDR2 from the germline V gene are SQVTM and ANQGSEA. The CDR3 sequence is CSVEVGTVGIGYTF. In nucleotides, the CDR3 is TGCAGCGTTGAAGTCGGGACAGTAGGAATTGGCTACACCTTC.

The genes are TRBV11-3 and TRBJ1-2, with D tentatively TRBD1 (6 bases). Germline assignment: CDR1 SGHNT and CDR2 YENEEA. The V gene lost 1 base and the J gene lost 8 bases, with 17 bases spanning the gap. This CDR3 has 15 amino acids. CDR3 in DNA: TGTGCCAGCAGCTTAGCCTCAACAGGGCTGGTCGGCTACACCTTC. This gives the protein CASSLASTGLVGYTF.

This sequence joins TRBV6-5 and TRBJ2-7, with TRBD1 identical over 7 bases. This CDR3 spans 16 amino acids. V shed 0 bases, J shed 1 base, and the junction held 6 bases outside the gene matches. The germline V gene encodes CDR1 MNHEY and CDR2 SVGAGI. The CDR3 loop reads CASSYSADRQSYEQYF. CDR3 nucleotide sequence: TGTGCCAGCAGTTACTCTGCGGACAGGCAGTCCTACGAGCAGTACTTC.

This chain uses TRBV4-1 with TRBJ1-5; weak D call: TRBD1 (6 bases). Germline assignment: CDR1 MGHRA and CDR2 YSYEKL. The CDR3 extends over 16 amino acids. The ends were cut back, 0 bases at V and 4 bases at J, with 13 bases in the middle. The CDR3 DNA reads as TGCGCCAGCAGCCAAGAGGGGCAGGGGATTAATCAGCCCCAGCATTTT. Its translation: CASSQEGQGINQPQHF.

This chain connects TRBV11-2 to TRBJ2-3, with 15 bases aligning to TRBD2. Germline V gene data show CDR1 as SGHAT and CDR2 as FQNNGV. J lost 1 base, V lost 6 bases, and 8 bases had no gene match. CDR3 size: 18 residues. The CDR3 protein is CASRKGTSGRRGTDTQYF. Written as DNA, the CDR3 is TGTGCCAGCAGGAAAGGGACTAGCGGGAGGAGGGGCACAGATACGCAGTATTTT.

This chain uses TRBV5-1 with TRBJ1-3; D uncertain. The CDR3 runs 13 residues. The germline V gene has CDR1 SGHRS and CDR2 YFSETQ. With 2 bases removed from V and 4 bases from J, the gap between germline ends came to 7 bases. CDR3 sequence: CASSLQGGNTIYF. CDR3 coding DNA: TGCGCCAGCAGCTTACAAGGAGGAAACACCATATATTTT.